A single sample is the source of the 29 T cell receptor beta chains below, sequenced in a study of metastatic and nonmetastatic thyroid tumors (dated by TCRdb to about 2020). Preparation of the library involved PCR. The sequencer was an Illumina HiSeq 4000. TCRdb reprocessed the public reads (quality trimming at Q25 with fastp, clone calling with MiXCR) and kept in-frame beta chains. Within this sample are about 13,000 clones, with around 25% of them counted one time only. The ten largest clones add up to around 12% of the sample. No patient had received any treatment before thyroid surgery. Sequences were obtained from adjacent normal tissue. These receptor sequences come from a female donor with papillary thyroid cancer or a benign thyroid nodule (not recorded which). Some clones in this sample may be carry-over from other donors' samples.

This clone was observed many times. No conserved phenylalanine or tryptophan is present at the end of the CDR3, so a read error is the likely explanation. This chain links TRBV20-1 with TRBJ2-3, with 13 nucleotides matching TRBD2. The CDR3 spans 16 residues. The V gene end was trimmed by 5 bases and the J gene end by 5 bases; junction bases not matched to a gene: 10. Germline V CDR1 and CDR2: DFQATT, SNEGSKA (reference sequence). The CDR3 DNA reads as TGCAGTGCTCCAATACTAGCGGGAGGGCCGGGAGATACGCAGTATTCT. Amino acid sequence: CSAPILAGGPGDTQYS.

The CDR3 sequence: CASRPIKMDRGNTGELFF. The CDR3 DNA is TGTGCCAGCAGACCCATCAAAATGGACAGAGGGAACACCGGGGAGCTGTTTTTT. The J gene is TRBJ2-2, the V gene TRBV28, with D perhaps matching TRBD1 (6 bases). In germline, CDR1 is MDHEN, CDR2 SYDVKM. CDR3 length: 18 residues. Between the trimmed V and J ends, which lost 6 bases and 1 base, there was a span of 21 bases.

At least ten counts were recorded for this clone. This sequence joins TRBV28 and TRBJ1-2; D not certain. Trimming removed 5 bases at V and 0 bases at J, with 16 bases between. This CDR3 is 16 amino acids long. The germline gives CDR1 MDHEN, CDR2 SYDVKM. The DNA for the CDR3 is TGTGCCAGCAGTGCGCCGCGGGTCGGATCTAACTATGGCTACACCTTC. Translation: CASSAPRVGSNYGYTF.

This chain uses TRBV25-1 with TRBJ1-4; TRBD1 might be the D (6 bases). CDR1 MGHDK and CDR2 SYGVNS come from the germline V gene. This CDR3 region has 13 residues. Trimming pared 10 bases from V and 3 bases from J, leaving 12 bases between. CDR3 amino acids: CATGRGSNEKLFF. The DNA of the CDR3 is TGTGCCACCGGCAGGGGTTCTAATGAAAAACTGTTTTTT.

The rearrangement joins TRBV12-3 or TRBV12-4 to TRBJ2-4, with a tentative D call TRBD2 (7 bases). This CDR3 has 14 amino acids. V was trimmed by 3 bases and J by 7 bases, leaving 13 bases between them. For the CDR3, the DNA is TGTGCCAGCAGTTTTGGCGGGGGCGAGAACATTCAGTACTTC. Translation gives CASSFGGGENIQYF.

This clone has more than one count but fewer than ten. V is TRBV12-3 or TRBV12-4 and J is TRBJ1-4; D ambiguous. The V end lost 1 base, the J end lost 14 bases, and 8 bases lay between the germline ends. CDR3 length equals 11 residues. The CDR3: CASSLGRRLFF. The DNA for the CDR3 is TGTGCCAGCAGTTTAGGGCGTCGGCTGTTTTTT.

This clone was counted only a few times. The CDR3 end shows no conserved phenylalanine or tryptophan, and so a read error is likely. The chain combines TRBV6-1 with TRBJ2-2, with 10 bases identical to TRBD1. Germline assignment: CDR1 MNHNS and CDR2 SASEGT. The CDR3 spans 17 residues. V lost 7 bases, J lost 7 bases, and 15 bases stayed unmatched. CDR3 in DNA: TGTGCCAGCACCTACCGACGACAGGGGGCGCAGGGCGGGGAGCTGTTTTCT. Protein: CASTYRRQGAQGGELFS.

The chain uses TRBV6-2 or TRBV6-3 and TRBJ2-7, with D unresolved. CDR1 and CDR2 from the germline V gene are MNHEY and SVGEGT. CDR3 size: 10 residues. Between the trimmed V and J ends, which lost 6 bases and 3 bases, there was a span of 3 bases. The CDR3 DNA is TGTGCCAGCAGCGTCTACGAGCAGTACGTC. Amino acid sequence: CASSVYEQYV.

J is TRBJ2-7 and V is TRBV27, with a weak D call TRBD1 (5 bases). V lost 2 bases, J lost 1 base, and 15 bases lay in between. Germline lookup yields CDR1 MNHEY and CDR2 SMNVEV (reference sequence). This CDR3 has 16 residues. DNA of the CDR3: TGTGCCAGCAGTTTAGGTGTTAGGGGCCCTTCCTACGAGCAGTACTTC. Translated, it gives CASSLGVRGPSYEQYF.

This chain links TRBV7-2 with TRBJ1-2; D unresolved. CDR3 length equals 12 residues. Trimming took 5 bases from V and 5 from J, leaving 9 bases between them. The germline V gene has CDR1 SGHTA and CDR2 FQGNSA. In DNA form, the CDR3 reads TGTGCCAGCAGCCAAGGGAATTATGGCTACACCTTC. Its protein product is CASSQGNYGYTF.

V and J are TRBV25-1 and TRBJ2-1; D may be TRBD2 (7 bases). There are 16 residues in the CDR3. CDR1 and CDR2 (germline): MGHDK, SYGVNS. The V gene lost 5 bases and the J gene lost 7 bases, with 21 bases spanning the gap. This CDR3 is CASSLSWGGALNEQFF. The CDR3 DNA reads TGTGCCAGCAGTCTATCCTGGGGGGGCGCGTTGAATGAGCAGTTCTTC.

The chain combines TRBV7-8 with TRBJ2-6; TRBD1 agrees at 10 bases. The germline V gene has CDR1 SGHVS and CDR2 FQNEAQ. V gave up 2 bases and J gave up 0 bases; unmatched junction bases: 4. CDR3 length equals 18 residues. The CDR3 region has the DNA TGTGCCAGCAGCTTATGGGACAGGGGAGCCTCTGGGGCCAACGTCCTGACTTTC. This translates into CASSLWDRGASGANVLTF.

The chain employs TRBV24-1 and TRBJ1-5, with a possible D match to TRBD1 (5 bases). In germline, CDR1 is KGHDR, CDR2 SFDVKD. The CDR3 contains 14 residues. V lost 3 bases, J lost 6 bases, and 11 bases lay in between. CDR3 sequence (DNA): TGTGCCACCAGTGATAGGGGACCAAGTCAGCCCCAGCATTTT. It encodes CATSDRGPSQPQHF.

This clone was seen repeatedly, ten times or more. This chain uses TRBV24-1 with TRBJ1-4, with a tentative D call TRBD1 (5 bases). Trimming pared 4 bases from V and 8 bases from J, leaving 10 bases between. The CDR3 sequence is 13 residues long. The germline gives CDR1 KGHDR, CDR2 SFDVKD. The CDR3, as DNA: TGTGCCACCAGTGAGGCAGGGTTGGAAAAACTGTTTTTT. Protein sequence: CATSEAGLEKLFF.

This chain uses TRBV7-9 with TRBJ2-5; D remains unclear. V dropped 3 bases and J dropped 8 bases, with 16 bases sitting between them. The CDR3 loop spans 14 amino acids. Germline V CDR1 and CDR2: SEHNR, FQNEAQ (reference sequence). The chain's CDR3 is CASSLELYQGTQYF. The CDR3 nucleotides read TGTGCCAGCAGCTTGGAGTTGTACCAAGGAACCCAGTACTTC.

The chain couples TRBV28 to TRBJ2-3; D might be TRBD2 (5 bases). V lost 10 bases, J lost 6 bases, and 20 bases lay in between. Per germline, CDR1 MDHEN and CDR2 SYDVKM. The CDR3 length is 14 residues. The CDR3 is CATKREWMSDTQYF. CDR3 DNA: TGTGCCACAAAGAGGGAGTGGATGTCTGATACGCAGTATTTT. Using reference TRBV28 and TRBJ2-3 for the parts outside the CDR3, the full variable domain is DVKVTQSSRYLVKRTGEKVFLECVQDMDHENMFWYRQDPGLGLRLIYFSYDVKMKEKGDIPEGYSVSREKKERFSLILESASTNQTSMYLCATKREWMSDTQYFGPGTRLTVL.

This clone has a handful of counts. Additional DNA sequences in this sample encode the identical CDR3. The chain recombines TRBV9 with TRBJ1-1; D call uncertain. Trimming cost V 3 bases and J 1 base, with 4 bases left between them. The CDR3 runs to 12 residues. Germline lookup yields CDR1 SGDLS and CDR2 YYNGEE. The CDR3 region has the DNA TGTGCCAGCAGCGGATCGAACACTGAAGCTTTCTTT. Its protein is CASSGSNTEAFF.

The chain uses TRBV6-2 or TRBV6-3 and TRBJ2-2; D may be TRBD2 (6 bases). Per the germline V gene, CDR1 is MNHEY and CDR2 is SVGEGT. V shed 5 bases and J shed 9 bases, with 22 bases lying between them. The CDR3 sequence is 16 residues long. For the CDR3, the DNA is TGTGCCAGCAGTGGACTCGGGAGAGCGAACCCCCGGGAGCTGTTTTTT. Translation gives CASSGLGRANPRELFF.

As concerns this clone: It may be a read error: a sequence one base away is much more abundant. CDR3 coding DNA: TGTGCTAGTGGTTTGGGAGTCGGTTACGAGCAGTTCTTC. Encoded protein: CASGLGVGYEQFF. The genes are TRBV12-5 and TRBJ2-1; D remains unclear. Germline V CDR1 and CDR2: LGHNT, FRNRAP. The V end lost 1 base, the J end lost 10 bases, and 11 bases lay between the germline ends. The CDR3 has 13 residues.

The V and J genes are TRBV11-1 and TRBJ1-2, with 8 bases identical to TRBD1. The CDR3 has 16 amino acids. Per germline, CDR1 SGHAT and CDR2 FQDESV (reference sequence). V trimming: 0 bases; J trimming: 0 bases; junction bases outside the gene matches: 3. CDR3 protein: CASSLAGTGTNYGYTF. Written as DNA, the CDR3 is TGTGCCAGCAGCTTAGCGGGGACAGGTACTAACTATGGCTACACCTTC. The variable domain in full, completed from reference TRBV11-1 and TRBJ1-2, reads EAEVAQSPRYKITEKSQAVAFWCDPISGHATLYWYRQILGQGPELLVQFQDESVVDDSQLPKDRFSAERLKGVDSTLKIQPAELGDSAMYLCASSLAGTGTNYGYTFGSGTRLTVV.

This clone was picked up many times. This sequence joins TRBV6-5 and TRBJ2-7; 7 nucleotides agree with TRBD2. V lost 2 bases and J lost 3; bases outside the gene matches: 4. There are 14 residues in the CDR3. Germline CDR1 and CDR2: MNHEY and SVGAGI. The CDR3 is CASSYGGEFYEQYF. The CDR3, as DNA: TGTGCCAGCAGTTACGGGGGGGAATTCTACGAGCAGTACTTC.

About this clone itself: The CDR3 carries no conserved terminal phenylalanine or tryptophan, so it likely arises from a read error. The rearrangement uses TRBV11-3 and TRBJ2-7, with TRBD1 matching over 8 bases. Germline loops: CDR1 SGHNT, CDR2 YENEEA. The CDR3 totals 15 residues. The CDR3 bases are TGTGCCAGCAAACCAGGGGGCGCCGCCCCATACGATCAGTACCCC. This translates into CASKPGGAAPYDQYP.

The genes are TRBV24-1 and TRBJ1-2; D gene uncertain. The CDR3 totals 14 residues. The V gene's germline CDR1 is KGHDR and CDR2 SFDVKD. V was pared by 2 bases and J by 8 bases, with 14 bases between. CDR3 bases: TGTGCCACCAGTGATTATAACCTCGACGGCGGCTACACCTTC. It translates to CATSDYNLDGGYTF.

The chain recombines TRBV19 with TRBJ1-1; D gene unclear. This CDR3 comprises 14 residues. CDR1 is LNHDA, CDR2 SQIVND, per germline (reference sequence). V shed 8 bases and J shed 2 bases, with 15 bases lying between them. In DNA, the CDR3 is TGTGCCAGTCGGATGAGAGAGTTAAACACTGAAGCTTTCTTT. Its translation: CASRMRELNTEAFF.

The CDR3 is CSARDRTNYGYTF. As DNA, the CDR3 is TGCAGTGCTAGGGACAGGACCAACTATGGCTACACCTTC. The V and J genes are TRBV20-1 and TRBJ1-2, with 7 bases aligning to TRBD1. This CDR3 has 13 residues. CDR1 DFQATT and CDR2 SNEGSKA come from the germline V gene (reference sequence). After removal of 3 bases from V and 2 bases from J, the junction contained 3 bases not matched to a gene.

The rearrangement uses TRBV24-1 and TRBJ1-5, with 9 bases lining up with TRBD1. This CDR3 spans 17 amino acids. Germline CDR1 and CDR2: KGHDR and SFDVKD. V trimming: 5 bases; J trimming: 7 bases; junction bases outside the gene matches: 14. Written as DNA, the CDR3 is TGTGCCACCAGTGCCCCAGCCCAAACAGGGGGCGGACAGCCCCAGCATTTT. Its translation is CATSAPAQTGGGQPQHF.

By its share, this clone is medium-sized. The CDR3 DNA follows: TGTGCCAGCAGACCTAAGGCGGTGAACACTGAAGCTTTCTTT. It yields the protein CASRPKAVNTEAFF. The genes are TRBV6-1 and TRBJ1-1, with D hard to call. The germline V gene has CDR1 MNHNS and CDR2 SASEGT. The germline V and J ends were trimmed by 6 bases and 0 bases, with 11 bases remaining between them. The CDR3 runs 14 residues.

The genes are TRBV30 and TRBJ1-2, with 8 bases aligning to TRBD1. Germline V gene lookup returns CDR1 GTSNPN and CDR2 SVGIG (reference sequence). The length of the CDR3 is 13 residues. Trimming took 2 bases from V and 8 from J; bases not matched to a gene: 7. The CDR3 region has the DNA TGTGCCTGGAGTTTCACCGGGACAGGCGGCTACACCTTC. This translates into CAWSFTGTGGYTF.

This clone was observed a handful of times. The chain joins TRBV27 to TRBJ1-5; 10 nucleotides line up with TRBD1. CDR1 and CDR2 from the germline V gene are MNHEY and SMNVEV (reference sequence). With 5 bases clipped from V and 3 bases from J, the junction kept 7 bases outside the gene matches. The CDR3 consists of 16 residues. Here the CDR3 DNA reads TGTGCCAGCAGTATACGGGGACAGGGGCTCAATCAGCCCCAGCATTTT. Translation gives CASSIRGQGLNQPQHF.